What follows are 19 T cell receptor beta chains derived from one specimen sequenced in a study of blood T cell repertoires in COVID-19. Produced via immunoSEQ multiplex PCR; TCRdb's table is partial and in-frame only. The data show fewer than 450,000 clones, less than 95% seen once. Sequenced: PBMCs or T cells enriched from blood (not recorded which). These receptors came from a man younger than 30 who had recovered from COVID-19.

The gene calls are TRBV5-1 and TRBJ2-5; 10 nucleotides agree with TRBD2. Germline loops: CDR1 SGHRS, CDR2 YFSETQ. The CDR3 is made up of 16 amino acids. V shed 2 bases, J shed 1 base, and the junction held 5 bases outside the gene matches. The CDR3 region is CASSFGGLAAQETQYF. The CDR3, as DNA: TGCGCCAGCAGCTTCGGAGGACTAGCGGCCCAAGAGACCCAGTACTTC.

This clone was counted a few times. This sequence joins TRBV5-4 and TRBJ2-1; 9 nucleotides line up with TRBD1. The germline V gene has CDR1 SGHNT and CDR2 YYREEE (reference sequence). Germline trimming cut 3 bases from V and 3 bases from J; bases unmatched to any gene: 4. CDR3 length: 15 residues. CDR3 nucleotides: TGTGCCAGCAGCTACCGACAGGGGGGCTACAATGAGCAGTTCTTC. Amino acids: CASSYRQGGYNEQFF.

The chain couples TRBV18 to TRBJ1-4; 10 nucleotides align to TRBD1. J gave up 6 bases and V 6 bases, and 4 bases lay outside the gene matches. CDR1 is KGHSH and CDR2 is LQKENI in the germline V gene. There are 14 residues in the CDR3. This CDR3 is CASSPGTGDEKLFF. The DNA for the CDR3 is TGTGCCAGCTCTCCCGGGACAGGGGATGAAAAACTGTTTTTT.

The chain combines TRBV10-1 with TRBJ2-2; 9 nucleotides line up with TRBD1. V was pared by 5 bases and J by 3 bases, with 10 bases of the junction left unmatched. The CDR3 extends over 17 amino acids. Germline-derived CDR1 and CDR2 are WNHNN and SYGVQD (reference sequence). The CDR3 DNA reads TGCGCCAGCAGTCCGGCCCGAAACAGGGGGCACACCGGGGAGCTGTTTTTT. Translated, it gives CASSPARNRGHTGELFF.

The rearrangement joins TRBV25-1 to TRBJ2-7; 7 nucleotides agree with TRBD1. Germline V gene sequence: CDR1 MGHDK, CDR2 SYGVNS. This CDR3 has 18 amino acids. V lost 7 bases, J lost 2 bases, and 20 bases stayed unmatched. The CDR3 nucleotides read TGTGCCAGCACCATGATGAATCCGGACAGGTCCGTAACCTACGAGCAGTACTTC. Translated: CASTMMNPDRSVTYEQYF.

The chain uses TRBV5-1 and TRBJ1-1; the D gene is possibly TRBD1 (6 bases). CDR3 length: 16 amino acids. V shed 3 bases and J shed 1 base, with 16 bases lying between them. Per germline, CDR1 SGHRS and CDR2 YFSETQ. The CDR3 is CASSSHLDRSNTEAFF. The CDR3 DNA follows: TGCGCCAGCAGCTCCCATCTGGACAGATCGAACACTGAAGCTTTCTTT.

CDR3 protein: CASGGGSEKLFF. The CDR3 DNA is TGTGCCAGCGGTGGGGGGAGTGAAAAACTGTTTTTT. The chain carries TRBV28 and TRBJ1-4; D may be TRBD1 (5 bases). This CDR3 contains 12 residues. The V end was cut by 8 bases, the J end by 7 bases, with 11 bases between. The V gene's germline CDR1 is MDHEN and CDR2 SYDVKM.

V usage is TRBV3-1 (or the pseudogene TRBV3-2) and J usage is TRBJ2-7; weak D call: TRBD1 (6 bases). The CDR3 has 19 amino acids. Between the trimmed V and J ends, which lost 2 bases and 2 bases, there was a span of 25 bases. Germline CDR1 reads LGHDT; CDR2 reads YNNKEL (reference sequence). The CDR3 coding sequence is TGTGCCAGCAGCCAACCCGACGACCCAACAGGGCTGGTAACCTACGAGCAGTACTTC. Amino acid sequence: CASSQPDDPTGLVTYEQYF.

V is TRBV7-9 and J is TRBJ1-1; D not certain. Germline lookup yields CDR1 SEHNR and CDR2 FQNEAQ (reference sequence). This CDR3 is built from 15 residues. V was shortened by 5 bases and J by 0 bases, with 13 bases between the two germline ends. CDR3 loop: CASSPHRGMNTEAFF. The CDR3 DNA sequence: TGTGCCAGCAGCCCCCACCGAGGGATGAACACTGAAGCTTTCTTT. The full variable domain, in which reference TRBV7-9 and TRBJ1-1 provide the parts outside the CDR3, is DTGVSQNPRHKITKRGQNVTFRCDPISEHNRLYWYRQTLGQGPEFLTYFQNEAQLEKSRLLSDRFSAERPKGSFSTLEIQRTEQGDSAMYLCASSPHRGMNTEAFFGQGTRLTVV.

The chain is built from TRBV21-1 and TRBJ1-5. TRBV21-1 is described as a pseudogene. The CDR3 totals 17 residues. The CDR3 region has the DNA TGTGCCAGCAGCACCTCCGGGTGGCACGGAAGAAATCAGCCCCAGCATTTT. It is translated as CASSTSGWHGRNQPQHF.

The V gene is TRBV24-1, the J gene TRBJ2-1; 8 bases match TRBD2. Germline V gene sequence: CDR1 KGHDR, CDR2 SFDVKD. The CDR3 has 19 amino acids. The J segment lost 0 bases and the V segment lost 1 base, leaving 10 bases of the junction unmatched. CDR3 in amino acids: CATSDLAGDGRDSYNEQFF. CDR3 bases: TGTGCCACCAGTGATTTAGCCGGTGACGGGAGGGACTCCTACAATGAGCAGTTCTTC.

The rearrangement joins TRBV5-8 to TRBJ2-3; the D gene is possibly TRBD2 (6 bases). Germline V gives CDR1 SGHTS, CDR2 YDEGEE. The CDR3 is 15 residues long. V shed 1 base and J shed 4 bases, with 13 bases lying between them. This chain's CDR3 is CASSLYRGRADTQYF. The CDR3 coding sequence is TGTGCCAGCAGCTTGTATCGGGGGAGAGCAGATACGCAGTATTTT.

This chain links TRBV7-3 with TRBJ2-2; D may be TRBD1 (5 bases). The length of the CDR3 is 15 residues. Trimming pared 1 base from V and 1 base from J, leaving 7 bases between. Germline values: CDR1 SGHTA, CDR2 FQGTGA. The CDR3 DNA reads as TGTGCCAGCAGCTTAAAAACAGGGAACACCGGGGAGCTGTTTTTT. Its translation: CASSLKTGNTGELFF.

This chain uses TRBV30 with TRBJ1-5; TRBD1 agrees at 11 bases. Trimming at V came to 3 bases and at J to 6 bases, leaving 10 bases not matched to a gene. The CDR3 loop spans 16 amino acids. The V gene's germline CDR1 is GTSNPN and CDR2 SVGIG (reference sequence). CDR3 sequence reads: CAWSLTRTGGSQPQHF. For the CDR3, the DNA is TGTGCCTGGAGCCTAACTCGGACAGGGGGCAGTCAGCCCCAGCATTTT.

This chain links TRBV15 with TRBJ1-4; unclear D gene. The CDR3 contains 18 residues. The V gene's germline CDR1 is LNHNV and CDR2 YYDKDF (reference sequence). Trimming took 0 bases from V and 11 from J, leaving 25 bases between them. CDR3 DNA sequence: TGTGCCACCAGCAGAGACGGCCCAGGCCCCTTGGCGAGAGGGAAACTGTTTTTT. This encodes CATSRDGPGPLARGKLFF.

The V call is TRBV18, the J call TRBJ2-5; the D gene is possibly TRBD2 (5 bases). Germline-derived CDR1 and CDR2 are KGHSH and LQKENI. V dropped 2 bases and J dropped 5 bases, with 6 bases sitting between them. This CDR3 has 12 amino acids. DNA for the CDR3: TGTGCCAGCTCACCAACGGGGGAGACCCAGTACTTC. Protein: CASSPTGETQYF.

The chain carries TRBV28 and TRBJ2-7; 14 bases agree with TRBD2. This CDR3 has 19 residues. CDR1 and CDR2 (germline): MDHEN, SYDVKM. J gave up 0 bases and V 4 bases, and 11 bases lay outside the gene matches. The CDR3 DNA reads TGTGCCAGCAGTTCCCCGGGACTAGCGGGAGCCCCGAGCTCCTACGAGCAGTACTTC. It translates to CASSSPGLAGAPSSYEQYF.

This clone was picked up one time. The sample carries other DNA sequences with the same CDR3. V and J are TRBV18 and TRBJ2-2; perhaps TRBD1 as D (6 bases). There are 15 residues in the CDR3. Germline values: CDR1 KGHSH, CDR2 LQKENI. V lost 1 base and J 0 bases, leaving 6 bases between the germline ends. The CDR3 loop reads CASSPRTANTGELFF. The CDR3, as DNA: TGTGCCAGCTCACCACGGACAGCGAACACCGGGGAGCTGTTTTTT.

The chain has TRBV18 and TRBJ1-3, with 9 bases fitting TRBD1. Trimming at V came to 5 bases and at J to 0 bases, leaving 14 bases not matched to a gene. Germline V gives CDR1 KGHSH, CDR2 LQKENI. This CDR3 has 19 residues. The CDR3 nucleotides read TGTGCCAGCTCATCATCTACACCGACAGGGGGAAACTCTGGAAACACCATATATTTT. This translates into CASSSSTPTGGNSGNTIYF.